These T cell receptor beta chains were read from a single sample in a study of cytomegalovirus exposure and HLA in healthy donors. The table came from immunoSEQ multiplex PCR; TCRdb's copy has only in-frame clones and leaves some out. The data show more than 95,000 clones, around 72% seen once. Sequencing was done on a sample of PBMCs. The source of these receptors is a woman aged 45-65 years in good health and CMV-seropositive. Both conserved end residues are part of each CDR3. D genes are given only for firm matches. Some rows mark clone size as missing; the rest say once, few, many or name a class of expanded clone.

D	size	J	V	DNA	CDR3
TRBD2	-	TRBJ2-1	TRBV7-8	TGTGCCAGCAGCTTAGTGGGGACTAGCGGGATGGAGCAGTTCTTC	CASSLVGTSGMEQFF
TRBD2	-	TRBJ2-3	TRBV6-5	TGTGCCAGCAGCGGACTAGGACTAGATACGCAGTATTTT	CASSGLGLDTQYF
-	-	TRBJ1-5	TRBV6-1	TGTGCCAGCAGAAACGACAATGGCAATCAGCCCCAGCATTTT	CASRNDNGNQPQHF
-	-	TRBJ2-3	TRBV6-5	TGTGCCAGCAGTTACTCGACTTATAATGGAGATACGCAGTATTTT	CASSYSTYNGDTQYF
TRBD1	-	TRBJ1-2	TRBV18	TGTGCCAGCTCACCGGGGACAGGGCAAGGCTACACCTTC	CASSPGTGQGYTF
-	-	TRBJ2-1	TRBV29-1	TGCAGCGTTGTTTCTTGGGGCCCCCGGGCAAATGAGCAGTTCTTC	CSVVSWGPRANEQFF
TRBD2	-	TRBJ2-1	TRBV5-4	TGTGCCAGCGGGGGGGCCTTAGCGGGGAGCTCCTACAATGAGCAGTTCTTC	CASGGALAGSSYNEQFF
-	-	TRBJ2-1	TRBV30	TGTGCCTGGAGTGAAGGGGGTGAGCAGTTCTTC	CAWSEGGEQFF
-	-	TRBJ2-7	TRBV19	TGTGCCAGTAGCCTAGGCTTCTCCTACGAGCAGTACTTC	CASSLGFSYEQYF
-	-	TRBJ1-5	TRBV4-2	TGTGCCAGCAGCCCAGACAGAACCAATCAGCCCCAGCATTTT	CASSPDRTNQPQHF
-	few	TRBJ1-1	TRBV7-2	TGTGCCAGCTGGAGCTTCATGAACACTGAAGCTTTCTTT	CASWSFMNTEAFF
-	-	TRBJ2-3	TRBV20-1	TGCAGTGCTGGGCGACGAGATACGCAGTATTTT	CSAGRRDTQYF